There are a few counts of the clone carrying this T cell receptor beta chain. The CDR3 totals 16 residues. From germline, CDR1 is LNHDA and CDR2 SQIVND (reference sequence). The V end lost 4 bases, the J end lost 2 bases, and 17 bases lay between the germline ends. The data are from a study of blood T cell repertoires in COVID-19. Looking at the study overall: Donors in the United States, Italy and Spain gave samples during acute or convalescent COVID-19.

The assay was immunoSEQ multiplex PCR, and TCRdb's table has in-frame clones only and misses some. The sample includes around 300,000 clones, roughly 89% seen only once; the top ten take 0.94%. The specimen sequenced was peripheral blood. The receptor comes from a middle-aged woman who had recovered from COVID-19. The chain is built from TRBV19 and TRBJ1-2, with D unclear. The CDR3 spells CASSRSIGSPNYGYTF. CDR3 bases: TGTGCCAGTAGTAGGAGTATAGGTTCCCCGAACTATGGCTACACCTTC.